The present TCR beta chain was sequenced within a study of T cells after yellow fever vaccination. Study findings and constraints: Though it reached lower strength, the secondary response hit its peak faster, day 5 versus 15. Among all clonotypes, a small share was observed in both CD4 and CD8 compartments.

A universal primer site and UMIs were added as TCR cDNA was made by 5'RACE template switching. TCRdb re-analysed the 5' RACE reads in MiXCR, keeping a single row per CDR3 protein. This table holds about 340,000 distinct CDR3 sequences, around 13% found once. This CDR3 spans 18 amino acids. Looked up from germline, CDR1 is SGHKS and CDR2 is YYEKEE (reference sequence). Trimming cost V 3 bases and J 0 bases; bases outside gene matches: 9. Remarks on this clonotype: Its antigen is currently unknown.

Source: CD4+ T cells sorted from PBMCs, taken 15 days after the yellow fever booster vaccination. This receptor was obtained from a man between 18 and 35 years old who received the YFV17D yellow fever vaccine. This chain joins TRBV5-5 and TRBJ2-1; 10 bases agree with TRBD2. The CDR3 loop is CASSSDGSGGASYNEQFF. The CDR3 coding sequence is TGTGCCAGCAGCTCGGACGGCAGCGGGGGGGCCTCCTACAATGAGCAGTTCTTC.